The TCR beta chain described here comes from a study of blood T cell repertoires in COVID-19. As for the study in general: Specimens from acute and convalescent COVID-19 originated in the United States, Italy and Spain. Sources were T cells, B-cell-depleted T cells, or PBMCs; the material itself was cDNA or gDNA.

Germline V gene data show CDR1 as MRHNA and CDR2 as SNTAGT. V lost 2 bases and J lost 9; bases outside the gene matches: 4. This CDR3 has 14 residues. Authors' methods: The authors estimated nucleated cell counts from reference gene primer amplification. Sequencing used immunoSEQ multiplex PCR; TCRdb keeps in-frame clones, though not all of them. V, J and clone size were drawn from that table, and D and trimming were deduced from the DNA. The repertoire holds some 350,000 clones, with more than 70% as singletons. Many counts were recorded for this clone. One Seattle source followed patients from active infection through their disease course.

The sample comprised peripheral blood. The receptor comes from a woman in her twenties or thirties with COVID-19, enrolled during active disease. The V and J genes are TRBV6-4 and TRBJ2-1, with 10 bases that match TRBD2. CDR3 protein: CASSDGVAGGEQFF. The DNA of the CDR3 is TGTGCCAGCAGTGACGGGGTAGCGGGGGGTGAGCAGTTCTTC.